This TCR beta chain comes out of a study of CD8+CD57+ T cells in acquired aplastic anemia (dated by TCRdb to 2016 to 2019). General notes on the study: DNA extracted from sorted CD4+ and CD8+ cells had a mean of about 3.3 ug, with a range of about 0.18 to 27.4 ug. CD8+CD57+ expansion was defined as frequency above the mean frequency observed in healthy subjects. Broad study findings and their caveats: No significant difference in CD8+ Simpson's diversity was found between patients and healthy controls (P=0.060). Twenty-nine CD8+ CDR3 sequences were shared between patients and controls but appeared highly expressed in patients and within their immunodominant clones.

Expansion of CD8+CD57+ cells had been shown by flow cytometry in the patients chosen for sequencing. All patients had severe acquired aplastic anemia diagnosed by International Study of Aplastic Anemia and Agranulocytosis and Camitta criteria. No patient had received any therapy when blood was sampled. TCR repertoires of sorted CD4+ and CD8+ blood T cells from severe aplastic anemia patients and healthy subjects were deep-sequenced in the study. Patients were enrolled in the USA under clinicaltrials.gov protocols 00001620, 01623167, 00001397, 00071045, 00081523 and 00961064. Ficoll-Paque density gradient centrifugation was used to isolate peripheral blood mononuclear cells. CD4+ and CD8+ T cells were sorted by FACS or magnetic beads before DNA extraction. Regarding this clonotype: What this receptor recognizes is not known. Base quality data are lacking; no much larger clone is found one base away.

The junction shows trimming of 4 bases on V and 4 bases on J, and the gene matches do not reach 4 bases of it. CDR3 length: 14 amino acids, cysteine to phenylalanine. Here the CDR3 DNA is all that survives: 42 bases in frame from base 1. Reading the germline V gene (reference sequence) gives CDR1 LNHDA and CDR2 SQIVND. Genomic DNA was used as template for profiling of TCR beta VDJ combinations and CDR3 sequences. An Illumina HiSeq 2000 was the platform used for TCR repertoire sequencing. The authors processed their data as follows. Repertoire assessment relied on Simpson's diversity index, CDR3 size and DJ length profiles, and TRBV/TRBJ rearrangement plots. The most abundant DNA sequence in the deep sequencing data was defined as the immunodominant clone. CDR3 amino acid sequences were screened for sharing across subjects and were compared with published repertoires and the VDJdb database. The public reads were run again by TCRdb, first through fastp at Q25 and then through MiXCR, and only productive beta chains were kept. Each CDR3 protein gets just one entry, which takes the most common genes and DNA from the rows behind it. TCRdb's processing, not the authors', yielded these V and J calls. This sample lists about 180,000 distinct CDR3 sequences; nearly 65% were detected once. The top ten clonotypes cover about 39% of the sample.

The sequence came from a human donor with aplastic anemia. The rearranged chain carries TRBV19 and TRBJ1-2; 9 bases in the junction line up with TRBD1. Sequencing used sorted CD4+, CD8+, or CD8+CD57+ T cells (not recorded which) from PBMCs. The nucleotides are TGTGCCAGTAGTACCGGGACAGGGATCTATGGCTACACCTTC. This translates into CASSTGTGIYGYTF.